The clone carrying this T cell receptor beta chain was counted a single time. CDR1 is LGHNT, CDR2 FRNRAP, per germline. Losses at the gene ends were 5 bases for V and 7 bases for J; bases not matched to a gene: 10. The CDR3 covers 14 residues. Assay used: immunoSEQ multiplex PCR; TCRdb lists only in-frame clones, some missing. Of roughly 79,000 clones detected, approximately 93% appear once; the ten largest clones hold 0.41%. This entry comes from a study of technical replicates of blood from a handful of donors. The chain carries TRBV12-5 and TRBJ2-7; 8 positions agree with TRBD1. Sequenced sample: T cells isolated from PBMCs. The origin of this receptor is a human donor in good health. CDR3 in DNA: TGTGCTAGTGGTGGGGACAGGTACCTCCAGGAGCAGTACTTC. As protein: CASGGDRYLQEQYF.